The 24 T cell receptor beta chains below all came from one sample that was sequenced in a study of cytomegalovirus exposure and HLA in healthy donors. Primers included in the PCR were 60 Vbeta and 13 Jbeta primers. Sequenced by immunoSEQ multiplex PCR; TCRdb stores in-frame clones only, minus some. The sample lists about 160,000 clones; around 83% were seen once. Sequenced sample: PBMCs. These receptors came from a girl aged 2 to 10 in good health and CMV-seropositive.

The chain joins TRBV4-2 to TRBJ2-7, with a tentative D call TRBD1 (6 bases). The CDR3 has 16 amino acids. Germline CDR1 reads LGHNA; CDR2 reads YNFKEQ. V was clipped by 0 bases and J by 3 bases, with 15 bases between them. CDR3: CASSQEGGRFFYEQYF. DNA of the CDR3: TGTGCCAGCAGCCAAGAAGGGGGAAGGTTTTTCTACGAGCAGTACTTC.

The rearrangement links TRBV29-1 to TRBJ1-1; no clear D. V was shortened by 2 bases and J by 4 bases, with 11 bases between the two germline ends. Germline V CDR1 and CDR2: SQVTM, ANQGSEA. This CDR3 is 13 amino acids long. As DNA, the CDR3 is TGCAGCGTTGAACCGGGGTTGGGCACTGAAGCTTTCTTT. It is translated as CSVEPGLGTEAFF.

The chain carries TRBV29-1 and TRBJ2-6, with D possibly being TRBD1 (5 bases). CDR3 length: 15 amino acids. The ends were cut back, 5 bases at V and 0 bases at J, with 11 bases in the middle. Per the germline V gene, CDR1 is SQVTM and CDR2 is ANQGSEA. The CDR3 bases are TGCAGCGTTTTAGGGGCTGCCTCTGGGGCCAACGTCCTGACTTTC. Amino acids: CSVLGAASGANVLTF.

The J gene is TRBJ2-1, the V gene TRBV6-1; TRBD2 aligns across 8 bases. The CDR3 extends over 15 amino acids. V lost 6 bases and J lost 5; bases outside the gene matches: 9. Germline V lookup: CDR1 MNHNS, CDR2 SASEGT. Here the CDR3 DNA reads TGTGCCAGCAGACTAGCGGTGCAGGAACACAATGAGCAGTTCTTC. Translated, it gives CASRLAVQEHNEQFF.

This chain connects TRBV9 to TRBJ2-1; D ambiguous. This CDR3 has 14 amino acids. Germline V gene sequence: CDR1 SGDLS, CDR2 YYNGEE. Trimming cost V 5 bases and J 5 bases, with 14 bases left between them. The CDR3 loop is CASSTFSFHNEQFF. The CDR3 coding sequence is TGTGCCAGCAGTACTTTTTCCTTTCACAATGAGCAGTTCTTC.

The CDR3 sequence: CASSQRDAGENEKLFF. The CDR3 DNA reads as TGTGCCAGCAGTCAGAGGGATGCAGGGGAGAACGAAAAACTGTTTTTT. The chain links TRBV28 to TRBJ1-4, with TRBD1 as a possible D gene (6 bases). Germline V lookup: CDR1 MDHEN, CDR2 SYDVKM. The CDR3 is 16 residues long. Trimming took 5 bases from V and 8 from J, leaving 21 bases between them.

This chain connects TRBV15 to TRBJ2-2; the match to TRBD2 covers 8 bases. The V and J ends lost 9 bases and 7 bases, in that order; junction bases with no gene match: 16. The CDR3 is 16 amino acids. CDR1 is LNHNV, CDR2 YYDKDF, per germline (reference sequence). The CDR3 DNA sequence: TGTGCCACATCGACGGGAGCGGGAGTTCGTATCGGGGAGCTGTTTTTT. Its protein is CATSTGAGVRIGELFF. The full variable domain, completed using reference TRBV15 and TRBJ2-2, is DAMVIQNPRYQVTQFGKPVTLSCSQTLNHNVMYWYQQKSSQAPKLLFHYYDKDFNNEADTPDNFQSRRPNTSFCFLDIRSPGLGDTAMYLCATSTGAGVRIGELFFGEGSRLTVL.

The chain is built from TRBV28 and TRBJ2-1; TRBD2 might be the D (5 bases). This CDR3 spans 18 amino acids. Trimming took 3 bases from V and 9 from J, leaving 27 bases between them. CDR1 and CDR2 (germline): MDHEN, SYDVKM. CDR3: CASSFRGSTSYYVGEQFF. In nucleotides, the CDR3 is TGTGCCAGCAGTTTCCGCGGGTCCACCTCCTATTATGTCGGTGAGCAGTTCTTC.

This chain joins TRBV9 and TRBJ2-7; D gene unclear. V was pared by 0 bases and J by 5 bases, with 12 bases between. Germline values: CDR1 SGDLS, CDR2 YYNGEE. This CDR3 has 14 amino acids. In DNA form, the CDR3 reads TGTGCCAGCAGCGTAGACGTAGGCAGCGACGAGCAGTACTTC. Translated, it gives CASSVDVGSDEQYF.

The chain couples TRBV5-8 to TRBJ2-7; 10 positions match TRBD2. Germline lookup yields CDR1 SGHTS and CDR2 YDEGEE. The CDR3 has 16 amino acids. V dropped 3 bases and J dropped 4; count of bases not matched to a gene: 10. This chain's CDR3 is CASSYKLAGKVYEQYF. Written as DNA, the CDR3 is TGTGCCAGCAGCTATAAACTAGCGGGAAAGGTTTACGAGCAGTACTTC. The full variable domain, its missing parts supplied by reference TRBV5-8 and TRBJ2-7, is EAGVTQSPTHLIKTRGQQATLRCSPISGHTSVYWYQQALGLGLQFLLWYDEGEERNRGNFPPRFSGRQFPNYSSELNVNALELEDSALYLCASSYKLAGKVYEQYFGPGTRLTVT.

The J gene is TRBJ2-5, the V gene TRBV13; possible D gene TRBD2, 6 bases. The germline V and J ends were trimmed by 0 bases and 2 bases, with 13 bases remaining between them. Germline CDR1 is PRHDT and CDR2 is FYEKMQ (reference sequence). The CDR3 covers 16 residues. This CDR3 reads CASSLGLGGLQETQYF. In DNA form, the CDR3 reads TGTGCCAGCAGCTTAGGTTTGGGGGGTCTACAAGAGACCCAGTACTTC.

This clone came up a few times. The gene calls are TRBV11-3 and TRBJ2-5, with 7 nucleotides matching TRBD1. The V segment lost 5 bases and the J segment 1 base; nucleotides outside the gene matches: 7. The CDR3 runs 15 residues. CDR1 and CDR2 from the germline V gene are SGHNT and YENEEA. This CDR3 reads CASSLQGQAQETQYF. The CDR3 DNA reads TGTGCCAGCAGCCTTCAAGGACAGGCCCAAGAGACCCAGTACTTC.

The chain combines TRBV7-9 with TRBJ2-1, with D maybe TRBD1 (5 bases). V was clipped by 4 bases and J by 7 bases, with 11 bases between them. Germline V gene sequence: CDR1 SEHNR, CDR2 FQNEAQ (reference sequence). The CDR3 loop spans 13 amino acids. The CDR3 is CASSWQGNNEQFF. In nucleotides, the CDR3 is TGTGCCAGCAGCTGGCAGGGAAATAATGAGCAGTTCTTC.

The rearrangement uses TRBV7-8 and TRBJ1-5, with D hard to call. V lost 0 bases to trimming and J lost 6 bases, with 6 bases between them. In germline, CDR1 is SGHVS, CDR2 FQNEAQ. The CDR3 spans 13 residues. The CDR3 nucleotides read TGTGCCAGCAGCTTAGCGGGAGCTCAGCCCCAGCATTTT. Its protein product is CASSLAGAQPQHF.

J is TRBJ2-3 and V is TRBV4-1, with 7 bases aligning to TRBD1. The trim removed 2 bases at V and 2 bases at J, leaving 4 bases unmatched. This CDR3 has 15 residues. The V gene's germline CDR1 is MGHRA and CDR2 YSYEKL. CDR3 DNA: TGCGCCAGCAGCCAACAGGGGGTGAACACAGATACGCAGTATTTT. Its protein product is CASSQQGVNTDTQYF.

This rearrangement joins TRBV4-2 to TRBJ2-1; weak D call: TRBD2 (7 bases). This CDR3 has 16 amino acids. V was shortened by 0 bases and J by 4 bases, with 13 bases between the two germline ends. Germline-derived CDR1 and CDR2 are LGHNA and YNFKEQ. The DNA of the CDR3 is TGTGCCAGCAGCCAAGAATACAGGGAGGGATACAATGAGCAGTTCTTC. The encoded protein is CASSQEYREGYNEQFF.

The V gene is TRBV7-9, the J gene TRBJ2-3, with 11 nucleotides matching TRBD2. With 6 bases clipped from V and 2 bases from J, the junction kept 10 bases outside the gene matches. Germline V lookup: CDR1 SEHNR, CDR2 FQNEAQ (reference sequence). The CDR3 covers 17 residues. The CDR3 DNA sequence: TGTGCCAGCAGGTATCTAGCGGGAGGTATTTCCACAGATACGCAGTATTTT. Translated: CASRYLAGGISTDTQYF.

This clone was counted once. The chain has TRBV27 and TRBJ2-6; possibly TRBD2 for D (5 bases). V was clipped by 5 bases and J by 4 bases, with 18 bases between them. The germline CDR1 and CDR2 sequences are MNHEY and SMNVEV (reference sequence). The CDR3 totals 17 residues. The CDR3 sequence is CASSLLSGSLGANVLTF. DNA for the CDR3: TGTGCCAGCAGTCTCCTCTCGGGGAGTCTGGGGGCCAACGTCCTGACTTTC.

The gene calls are TRBV19 and TRBJ1-2, with a weak D call TRBD1 (6 bases). With 4 bases removed from V and 4 bases from J, the gap between germline ends came to 7 bases. Germline CDR1 LNHDA, CDR2 SQIVND (reference sequence). The CDR3 length is 12 residues. The CDR3 DNA sequence: TGTGCCAGTAGTAGCAGGGGCTATGGCTACACCTTC. Translated: CASSSRGYGYTF.

In regard to this clone: The junction differs from germline at one of its ends, possibly a read error. The DNA for the CDR3 is TGTGCCAGCAGCTTAGGAGGGGACTACGAGCAGTACTTT. It encodes CASSLGGDYEQYF. This chain uses TRBV7-8 with TRBJ2-7; 7 bases are a match to TRBD2. The V gene's germline CDR1 is SGHVS and CDR2 FQNEAQ. This CDR3 is 13 amino acids long.

The rearrangement joins TRBV25-1 to TRBJ1-3, with D perhaps TRBD1 (5 bases). The CDR3 sequence is 16 residues long. Looked up from germline, CDR1 is MGHDK and CDR2 is SYGVNS. V shed 3 bases and J shed 2 bases, with 14 bases lying between them. In nucleotides, the CDR3 is TGTGCCAGCAGTGAGCACCTACAGGCAGCTGGAAACACCATATATTTT. This codes for CASSEHLQAAGNTIYF.

The chain recombines TRBV18 with TRBJ1-1, with D unresolved. The germline CDR1 and CDR2 sequences are KGHSH and LQKENI. The CDR3 has 14 amino acids. V was clipped by 4 bases and J by 5 bases, with 14 bases between them. CDR3 sequence reads: CASSRSTEGTEAFF. CDR3 nucleotide sequence: TGTGCCAGCTCACGCTCAACGGAGGGAACTGAAGCTTTCTTT.

The chain is built from TRBV7-9 and TRBJ1-2, with no clear D. Germline V lookup: CDR1 SEHNR, CDR2 FQNEAQ (reference sequence). CDR3 length equals 14 residues. Trimming removed 3 bases from V and 5 bases from J, with 13 bases in between. The CDR3 spells CASSFYTGPYGYTF. The DNA of the CDR3 is TGTGCCAGCAGCTTTTATACGGGTCCTTATGGCTACACCTTC. The full variable domain, its missing parts supplied by reference TRBV7-9 and TRBJ1-2, is DTGVSQNPRHKITKRGQNVTFRCDPISEHNRLYWYRQTLGQGPEFLTYFQNEAQLEKSRLLSDRFSAERPKGSFSTLEIQRTEQGDSAMYLCASSFYTGPYGYTFGSGTRLTVV.

This clone was seen just once. V usage is TRBV28 and J usage is TRBJ1-2; unclear D gene. The ends were cut back, 2 bases at V and 8 bases at J, with 12 bases in the middle. The CDR3 runs to 13 residues. Germline lookup yields CDR1 MDHEN and CDR2 SYDVKM. CDR3 in amino acids: CASSLDGLGGYTF. CDR3 coding DNA: TGTGCCAGCAGTTTAGACGGACTCGGAGGCTACACCTTC.